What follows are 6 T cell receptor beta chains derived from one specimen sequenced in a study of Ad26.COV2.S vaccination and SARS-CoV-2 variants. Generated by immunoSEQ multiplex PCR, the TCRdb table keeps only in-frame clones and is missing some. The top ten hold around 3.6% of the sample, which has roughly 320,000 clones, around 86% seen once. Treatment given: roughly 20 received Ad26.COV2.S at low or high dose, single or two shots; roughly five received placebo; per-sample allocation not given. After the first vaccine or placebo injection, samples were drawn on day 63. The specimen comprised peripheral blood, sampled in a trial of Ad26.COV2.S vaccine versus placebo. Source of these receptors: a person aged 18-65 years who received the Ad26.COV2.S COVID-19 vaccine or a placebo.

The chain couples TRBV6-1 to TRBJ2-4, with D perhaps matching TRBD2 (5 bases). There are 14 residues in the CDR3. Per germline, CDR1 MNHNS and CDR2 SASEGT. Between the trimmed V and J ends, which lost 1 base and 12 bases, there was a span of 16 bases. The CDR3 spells CASSEVVSLRAQYF. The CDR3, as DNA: TGTGCCAGCAGTGAAGTAGTCTCCCTGAGGGCTCAGTACTTC.

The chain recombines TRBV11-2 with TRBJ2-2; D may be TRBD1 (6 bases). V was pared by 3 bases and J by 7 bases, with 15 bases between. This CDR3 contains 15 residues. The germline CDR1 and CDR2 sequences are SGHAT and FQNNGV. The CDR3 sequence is CASSFPTRGHGELFF. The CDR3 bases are TGTGCCAGCAGCTTCCCAACCAGGGGACACGGGGAGCTGTTTTTT.

CDR3 in DNA: TGTGCCAGCTCTCGCGTTAGCGGGGGGGCCTTAGATACGCAGTATTTT. It is translated as CASSRVSGGALDTQYF. The rearrangement links TRBV18 to TRBJ2-3; 11 nucleotides line up with TRBD2. CDR1 is KGHSH, CDR2 LQKENI, per germline. V lost 6 bases to trimming and J lost 5 bases; unmatched junction nucleotides: 10. The CDR3 spans 16 residues.

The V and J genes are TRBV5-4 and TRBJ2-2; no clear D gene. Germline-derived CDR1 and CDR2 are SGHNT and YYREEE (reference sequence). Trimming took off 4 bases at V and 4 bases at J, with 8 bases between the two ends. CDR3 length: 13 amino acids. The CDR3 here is CASSLSGTGELFF. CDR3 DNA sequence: TGTGCCAGCAGCCTCAGTGGCACCGGGGAGCTGTTTTTT.

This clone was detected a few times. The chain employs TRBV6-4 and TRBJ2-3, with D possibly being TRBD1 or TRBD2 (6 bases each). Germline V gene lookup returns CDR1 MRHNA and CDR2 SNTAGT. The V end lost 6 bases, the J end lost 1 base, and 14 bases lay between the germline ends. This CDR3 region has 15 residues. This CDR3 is CASSPRGLGTDTQYF. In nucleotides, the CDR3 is TGTGCCAGCAGCCCACGGGGGCTAGGCACAGATACGCAGTATTTT.

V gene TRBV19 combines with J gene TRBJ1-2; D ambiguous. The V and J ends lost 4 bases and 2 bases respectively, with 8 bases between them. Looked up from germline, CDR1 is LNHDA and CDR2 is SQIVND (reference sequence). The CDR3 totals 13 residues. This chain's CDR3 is CASSTLVNYGYTF. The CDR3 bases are TGTGCCAGTAGTACTCTGGTCAACTATGGCTACACCTTC. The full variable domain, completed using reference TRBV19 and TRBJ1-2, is DGGITQSPKYLFRKEGQNVTLSCEQNLNHDAMYWYRQDPGQGLRLIYYSQIVNDFQKGDIAEGYSVSREKKESFPLTVTSAQKNPTAFYLCASSTLVNYGYTFGSGTRLTVV.